The T cell receptor beta chain under discussion was sequenced for a study of CD8 T cells in Susac syndrome. Regarding this clonotype: The target antigen is unknown.

Findings and limits, study-wide: The total CD8+ repertoires yielded 15 to 20 Susac-specific public clones and the CD8+ TEMRA repertoires yielded roughly five.

Reverse transcription of about 0.5 to 1 ug RNA used random hexamers. An immunoSEQ multiplex PCR generated amplified TCR beta CDR3 products spanning 54 Vbeta and 13 Jbeta. TCRdb redid the calling of the immunoSEQ multiplex PCR reads with MiXCR, one entry per CDR3 protein. The profile shows about 110,000 distinct CDR3 sequences, approximately 93% of them singletons. This CDR3 contains 16 residues. Diagnostic criteria defined recently for definite or probable disease were met by the Susac syndrome patients. The sequenced material came from CD8+ T cells from PBMCs. The TCR comes from a human donor with Susac syndrome. This chain connects TRBV21-1 to TRBJ1-6. TRBV21-1 is tagged as a pseudogene. The CDR3 spells CASSSFTEFGPSPLHF. In nucleotides, the CDR3 is TGTGCCAGCAGCTCCTTCACAGAGTTTGGGCCTTCACCCCTCCACTTT.